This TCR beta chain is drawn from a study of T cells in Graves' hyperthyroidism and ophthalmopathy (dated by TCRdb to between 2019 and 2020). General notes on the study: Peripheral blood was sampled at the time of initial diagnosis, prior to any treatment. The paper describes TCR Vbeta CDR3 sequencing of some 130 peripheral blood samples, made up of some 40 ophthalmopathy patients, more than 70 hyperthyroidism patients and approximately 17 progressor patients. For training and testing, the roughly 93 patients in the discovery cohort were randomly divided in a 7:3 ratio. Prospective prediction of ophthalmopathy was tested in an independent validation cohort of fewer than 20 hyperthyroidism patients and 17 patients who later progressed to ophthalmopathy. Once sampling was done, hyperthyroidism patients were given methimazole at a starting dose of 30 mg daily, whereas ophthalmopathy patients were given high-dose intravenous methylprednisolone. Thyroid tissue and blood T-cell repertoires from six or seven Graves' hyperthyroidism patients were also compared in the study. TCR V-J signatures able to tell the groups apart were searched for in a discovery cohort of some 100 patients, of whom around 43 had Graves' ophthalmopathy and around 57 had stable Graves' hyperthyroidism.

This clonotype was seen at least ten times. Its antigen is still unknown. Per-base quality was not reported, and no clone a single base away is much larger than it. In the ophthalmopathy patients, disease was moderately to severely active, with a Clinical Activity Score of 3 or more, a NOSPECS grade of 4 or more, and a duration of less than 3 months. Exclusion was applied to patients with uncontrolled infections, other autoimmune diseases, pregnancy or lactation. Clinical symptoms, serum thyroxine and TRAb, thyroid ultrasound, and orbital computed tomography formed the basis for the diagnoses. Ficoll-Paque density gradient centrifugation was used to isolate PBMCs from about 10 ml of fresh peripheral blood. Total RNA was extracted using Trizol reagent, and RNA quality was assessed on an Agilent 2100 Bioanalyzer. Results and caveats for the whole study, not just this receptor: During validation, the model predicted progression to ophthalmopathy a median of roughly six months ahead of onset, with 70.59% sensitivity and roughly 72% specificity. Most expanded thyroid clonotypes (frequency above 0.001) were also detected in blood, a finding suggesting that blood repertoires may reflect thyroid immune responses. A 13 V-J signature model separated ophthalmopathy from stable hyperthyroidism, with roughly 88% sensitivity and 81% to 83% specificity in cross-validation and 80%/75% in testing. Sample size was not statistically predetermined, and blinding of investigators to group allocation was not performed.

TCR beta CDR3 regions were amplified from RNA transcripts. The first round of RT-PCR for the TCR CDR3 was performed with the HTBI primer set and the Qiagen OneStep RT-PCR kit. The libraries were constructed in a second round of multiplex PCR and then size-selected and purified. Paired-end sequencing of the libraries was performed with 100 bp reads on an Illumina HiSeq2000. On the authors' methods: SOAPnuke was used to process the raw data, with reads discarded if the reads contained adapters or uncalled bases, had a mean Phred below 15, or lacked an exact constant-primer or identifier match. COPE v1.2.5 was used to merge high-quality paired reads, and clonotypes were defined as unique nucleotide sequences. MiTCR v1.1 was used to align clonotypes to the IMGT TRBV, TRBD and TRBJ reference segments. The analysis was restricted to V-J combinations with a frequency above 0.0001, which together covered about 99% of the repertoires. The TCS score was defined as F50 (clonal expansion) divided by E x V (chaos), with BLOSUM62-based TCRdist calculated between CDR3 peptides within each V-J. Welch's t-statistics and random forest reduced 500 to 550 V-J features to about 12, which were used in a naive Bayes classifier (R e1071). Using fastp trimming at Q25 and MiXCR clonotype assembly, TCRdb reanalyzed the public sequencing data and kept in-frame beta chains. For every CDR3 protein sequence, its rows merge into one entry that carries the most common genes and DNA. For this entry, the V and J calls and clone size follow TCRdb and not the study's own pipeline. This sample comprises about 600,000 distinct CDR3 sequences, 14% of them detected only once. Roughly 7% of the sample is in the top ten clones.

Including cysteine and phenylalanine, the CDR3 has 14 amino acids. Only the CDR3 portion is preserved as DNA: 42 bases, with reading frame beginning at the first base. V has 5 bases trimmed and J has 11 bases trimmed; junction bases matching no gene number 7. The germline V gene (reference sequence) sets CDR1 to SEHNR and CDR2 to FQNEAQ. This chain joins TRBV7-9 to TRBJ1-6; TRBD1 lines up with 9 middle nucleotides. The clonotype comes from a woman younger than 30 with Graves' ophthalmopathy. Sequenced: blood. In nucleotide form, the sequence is TGTGCCAGCAGCGCGGACAGGGGTTTGGCACCCCTCCACTTT. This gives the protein CASSADRGLAPLHF.